This entry features one TCR beta chain sequence. Its target antigen remains unknown. Nothing much larger sits one base from this clone, and base qualities are not available. This specimen comes from a study of cytomegalovirus exposure and HLA in healthy donors (dated by TCRdb to about 2017). Notes on the research overall: The 550 to 750 repertoires of the first cohort and the 95 to 150 validation repertoires were produced on the same platform, according to a later analysis. The study was designed to test whether signatures of past pathogen exposure could be identified by cataloging public T cell receptors. A separate validation cohort of over a hundred different subjects was used in addition to the roughly 720-subject first cohort. To predict cytomegalovirus infection status, the study brought together high-throughput TCR immunosequencing, statistical association of individual TCRs with disease status, and machine learning.

Broad study findings and their caveats: Across donors, most TCR sequences were observed very rarely, whereas some public TCRs were present in many individuals. A total of around 150 TCR beta chains were listed by the study as associated with cytomegalovirus. The validation cohort had no HLA typing available for a later analysis, so co-occurrence within that cohort was assessed over all 130 or so repertoires. The classifier was reported to diagnose cytomegalovirus status with high specificity and sensitivity in both the original and validation cohorts. A few of the identified cytomegalovirus-associated TCR beta chains were confirmed in vitro to be specific for cytomegalovirus antigens. The authors suggested that the approach could potentially be generalized to other disease states and immunological phenotypes. In a later analysis, TCRs clustered in the first cohort were found to also tend to co-occur in the roughly 130 validation repertoires, with approximately 94% of cluster scores above 0.

V is clipped by 1 base and J by 0 bases, and the sequence between their germline boundaries is 4 bases long. CDR1 and CDR2 were assigned from the germline V gene as SGHVS and FNYEAQ. Including cysteine and phenylalanine, the CDR3 has 13 amino acids. Solely the CDR3 DNA is kept, with 39 bases framed from the first base. Receptor libraries were prepared by the immunoSEQ multiplex PCR assay. On the study's bioinformatics: A statistical classification framework was built for diagnosing cytomegalovirus status from the catalog of TCR beta chain sequences. This immuneACCESS table, as held by TCRdb, lists in-frame sequences with V and J called but not all clones. Of the missing ones, under half trace to an unresolved V gene in checked studies; the others have no known cause. The DNA was the basis for D and trimming; V, J and clone size are from that table. This sample lists a few hundred thousand clones; roughly 90% were detected once. About 0.85% of the sample is in the top ten clones.

Donors formed part of the validation cohort, which comprised fewer than 150 subjects and was distinct from the first cohort of several hundred subjects. This receptor was identified in a woman under 30 in good health and CMV-seronegative. Material for sequencing was PBMCs. The chain was built from TRBV7-6 and TRBJ2-7, with the identity of the D gene unclear. The CDR3 loop reads CASSLESSYEQYF. The DNA is TGTGCCAGCAGCTTAGAGAGCTCCTACGAGCAGTACTTC.